This is a list of T cell receptor beta chains from one sample in a study of cytomegalovirus exposure and HLA in healthy donors. Using immunoSEQ multiplex PCR, the repertoire was profiled, and TCRdb retains in-frame clones only, with some absent. The sample lists around 160,000 clones, around 83% occurring once. The sequenced sample consisted of PBMCs. Source of these receptors: a man aged 45-65 years in good health and CMV-seropositive. The CDR3 runs from the conserved cysteine through the conserved F or W. Fields, in order: J gene, V gene, clone size, D gene, CDR3 DNA, CDR3 protein. D genes are given only for firm matches. Some rows have no size entry. The others give once, few or many, or a class for an expanded clone.

TRBJ1-4	TRBV28	-	TRBD1	TGTGCCAGCAGTTCGGAAAACAGGGGGCGAAGGGAAAAACTGTTTTTT	CASSSENRGRREKLFF
TRBJ2-7	TRBV27	-	TRBD2	TGTGCCAGCAGTAAATCTAGCGGGAGGCCCTACGAGCAGTACTTC	CASSKSSGRPYEQYF
TRBJ1-5	TRBV6-1	-	-	TGTGCCAGCAGTGAATTTAAATCTCATCAGCCCCAGCATTTT	CASSEFKSHQPQHF
TRBJ1-5	TRBV28	few	TRBD1	TGTGCCAGCAGTTCCCAGGTGGACAGGGCTAGTCAGCCCCAGCATTTT	CASSSQVDRASQPQHF
TRBJ1-4	TRBV4-1	-	TRBD1	TGCGCCAGCAGCCAAGGACAGGGGGCGCCTACTAATGAAAAACTGTTTTTT	CASSQGQGAPTNEKLFF
TRBJ1-3	TRBV9	-	TRBD1	TGTGCCAGCAGCTTACAGGGGGCCTCAGGAAACACCATATATTTT	CASSLQGASGNTIYF
TRBJ1-6	TRBV6-1	-	TRBD1	TGTGCCAGCACAGGGGGCTTCCTAACCCTCCACTTT	CASTGGFLTLHF
TRBJ2-7	TRBV7-9	-	TRBD2	TGTGCCAGCAGCTCCGGGAAGACTAGCGGGGGGGAGCAGTACTTC	CASSSGKTSGGEQYF
TRBJ2-2	TRBV29-1	-	TRBD2	TGCAGCGCCAAAGCTAGCGGGGGGAACACCGGGGAGCTGTTTTTT	CSAKASGGNTGELFF
TRBJ2-5	TRBV10-1	once	TRBD1	TGCGCCAGCAGTGAGTCGACAGGGGGCTGGGAGACCCAGTACTTC	CASSESTGGWETQYF
TRBJ1-5	TRBV2	-	TRBD1	TGTGCCAGCAGTGGACACAGGGGGCGTAGCAATCAGCCCCAGCATTTT	CASSGHRGRSNQPQHF
TRBJ2-2	TRBV7-8	-	TRBD1	TGTGCCAGCAGCTTCGACAGGGGCGACACCGGGGAGCTGTTTTTT	CASSFDRGDTGELFF
TRBJ2-3	TRBV29-1	-	-	TGCAGCGTTGAGGAGGCCACAGATACGCAGTATTTT	CSVEEATDTQYF
TRBJ2-3	TRBV13	-	-	TGTGCCAGCAGCTTAGCGAGCGGGGATACGCAGTATTTT	CASSLASGDTQYF
TRBJ2-3	TRBV9	-	TRBD1	TGTGCCAGCAGCGTTACAGGGGGTTCGCAGTATTTT	CASSVTGGSQYF
TRBJ2-3	TRBV10-3	-	TRBD2	TGTGCCATCAAGCTAGCGGGAGAGATCGGCACAGATACGCAGTATTTT	CAIKLAGEIGTDTQYF
TRBJ1-2	TRBV7-9	-	-	TGTGCCAGCAGCTTAGAACAGGGTTATGGCTACACCTTC	CASSLEQGYGYTF
TRBJ2-3	TRBV5-5	-	TRBD2	TGTGCCAGCAGCTGGACTAGCGCCAGGTCAGATACGCAGTATTTT	CASSWTSARSDTQYF
TRBJ2-7	TRBV2	-	TRBD1	TGTGCCAGCAGTGATATTCGGGACAGGCGAGGCTACGAGCAGTACTTC	CASSDIRDRRGYEQYF
TRBJ1-4	TRBV21-1	-	-	TGTGCCAGCAGCAAAATCGGGGAGGGACAGGTTAATGAAAAACTGTTTTTT	CASSKIGEGQVNEKLFF
TRBJ1-3	TRBV5-4	-	-	TGTGCCAGCAGCCGTGCGGGGGGAAACACCATATATTTT	CASSRAGGNTIYF
TRBJ1-2	TRBV4-2	-	TRBD1	TGTGCCAGCAGCCCTCCAGGGGGCGCGGCCCTCGGCTACACCTTC	CASSPPGGAALGYTF
TRBJ2-3	TRBV9	few	TRBD2	TGTGCCAGCAGCGTAGAATGGGCTAGCGGGGGGACTTCCTCTAGCACAGATACGCAGTATTTT	CASSVEWASGGTSSSTDTQYF
TRBJ2-2	TRBV19	-	-	TGTGCCAGTAGACTGAACACCGGGGAGCTGTTTTTT	CASRLNTGELFF
TRBJ1-4	TRBV4-1	few	-	TGCGCCAGCAGCCAAGGGGCCTCTGGTGAAAAACTGTTTTTT	CASSQGASGEKLFF
TRBJ2-1	TRBV19	-	-	TGTGCCAGTAGTTCCGTCTACAATGAGCAGTTCTTC	CASSSVYNEQFF
TRBJ2-7	TRBV6-1	-	-	TGTGCCAGCAGTGATGGTCAGGGGCTCTACGAGCAGTACTTC	CASSDGQGLYEQYF
TRBJ2-5	TRBV7-9	-	TRBD1	TGTGCCAGCAGCCAGACCGGGACAGAGGAGACCCAGTACTTC	CASSQTGTEETQYF
TRBJ1-2	TRBV12-2	-	-	TGTGCAAGTCGCTTATGGATCGGGACAGGCCCTAATTCTATGGGCTACACCTTC	CASRLWIGTGPNSMGYTF
TRBJ2-3	TRBV5-4	-	-	TGTGCCAGCAGCGCTCGGAAAGCGGGCCCGGCGAAAGATACGCAGTATTTT	CASSARKAGPAKDTQYF
TRBJ2-1	TRBV5-6	few	-	TGTGCCAGCAGTACGGGCTCCTACAATGAGCAGTTCTTC	CASSTGSYNEQFF
TRBJ2-1	TRBV30	-	-	TGTGCCTGGAGTGTAGCCAGGGCAGGAGAGCAGTTCTTC	CAWSVARAGEQFF
TRBJ2-2	TRBV7-8	-	-	TGTGCCAGCAGCTTAGGGCAGAGGAACACCGGGGAACTGTTTTTT	CASSLGQRNTGELFF
TRBJ2-3	TRBV7-9	-	-	TGTGCCAGCAGCTTAGAACTAGCAGGCACAGATACGCAGTATTTT	CASSLELAGTDTQYF
TRBJ1-1	TRBV19	-	-	TGTGCCAGTACAGGGTTCATGGGGAACACTGAAGCTTTCTTT	CASTGFMGNTEAFF
TRBJ1-2	TRBV30	once	TRBD1	TGTGCCTGGAGTGTAATAGGACAGGTTGTTAACTATGGCTACACCTTC	CAWSVIGQVVNYGYTF
TRBJ1-5	TRBV7-8	few	-	TGTGCCAGCAGCTTCCTCGGGTCAGGGCTTAATCAGCTCCAGCATTTT	CASSFLGSGLNQLQHF
TRBJ1-1	TRBV30	-	-	TGTGCCTGGAGTGTGGGCCCCTCACAGGGTGAAGCTTTCTTT	CAWSVGPSQGEAFF
TRBJ2-3	TRBV2	-	TRBD2	TGTGCCAGCGGGAGGGGAGGAGATACGCAGTATTTT	CASGRGGDTQYF
TRBJ2-5	TRBV6-6	-	-	TGTGCCAGCATAGGTTCGGGAGAGACCCAGTACTTC	CASIGSGETQYF
TRBJ2-7	TRBV19	-	TRBD1	TGTGCCAGTCGTCTCAAGGGACAGGGGATCTACGAGCAGTACTTC	CASRLKGQGIYEQYF
TRBJ1-5	TRBV5-6	-	-	TGTGCCAGCAGCTTGGGGCAGGCCAATCAGCCCCAGCATTTT	CASSLGQANQPQHF
TRBJ2-1	TRBV11-3	-	TRBD2	TGTGCCAGCAGCTCCGGGACTAGCGGGAGAGAGTCCTACAATGAGCAGTTCTTC	CASSSGTSGRESYNEQFF
TRBJ2-7	TRBV29-1	-	TRBD1	TGCAGCGCCGCCGGGACAGGGGGCTACGAGCAGTACTTC	CSAAGTGGYEQYF
TRBJ1-1	TRBV29-1	-	-	TGCAGCGTTGAAATGCCCGGAGCTTTCTTT	CSVEMPGAFF
TRBJ2-3	TRBV6-1	-	TRBD2	TGTGCCAGCAGTGTGGGACTAGCTGGTGGAGATACGCAGTATTTT	CASSVGLAGGDTQYF
TRBJ1-1	TRBV28	few	TRBD1	TGTGCCAGCAGGTCGACAGGGAGGAACACTGAAGCTTTCTTT	CASRSTGRNTEAFF
TRBJ2-1	TRBV10-3	once	TRBD2	TGTGCCATCAGTGAGGCCCCGACGACTAGCGGGAAAGAAGGGCAGTTCTTC	CAISEAPTTSGKEGQFF
TRBJ1-2	TRBV7-9	-	-	TGTGCCAGCAGCTTAGCGCTGTACAACAACTATGGCTACACCTTC	CASSLALYNNYGYTF